Detailed here is one TCR beta chain. One end of the junction is discordant with germline, which a read error may explain. The data were taken from a study of blood T cells in healthy people across ages. The CDR3 length is 16 residues. The germline V gene encodes CDR1 SGHRS and CDR2 YFSETQ. For the second PCR, which ran for about 7 to 11 cycles, a sample-barcoded 5' primer and a J-beta primer mix were used. TCRdb redid the calling of the 5' RACE reads with MiXCR, one entry per CDR3 protein. The sample yields about 780,000 distinct CDR3 sequences, around half seen once. Material: blood. The chain combines TRBV5-1 with TRBJ2-1, with 11 nucleotides matching TRBD1. The origin of this receptor is an elderly man in good health. The CDR3 nucleotides are TGCGCCAGCAGCTTAGGGACAGGGGGTCACTACAATGAGCGGTTCTTC. Residues: CASSLGTGGHYNERFF.